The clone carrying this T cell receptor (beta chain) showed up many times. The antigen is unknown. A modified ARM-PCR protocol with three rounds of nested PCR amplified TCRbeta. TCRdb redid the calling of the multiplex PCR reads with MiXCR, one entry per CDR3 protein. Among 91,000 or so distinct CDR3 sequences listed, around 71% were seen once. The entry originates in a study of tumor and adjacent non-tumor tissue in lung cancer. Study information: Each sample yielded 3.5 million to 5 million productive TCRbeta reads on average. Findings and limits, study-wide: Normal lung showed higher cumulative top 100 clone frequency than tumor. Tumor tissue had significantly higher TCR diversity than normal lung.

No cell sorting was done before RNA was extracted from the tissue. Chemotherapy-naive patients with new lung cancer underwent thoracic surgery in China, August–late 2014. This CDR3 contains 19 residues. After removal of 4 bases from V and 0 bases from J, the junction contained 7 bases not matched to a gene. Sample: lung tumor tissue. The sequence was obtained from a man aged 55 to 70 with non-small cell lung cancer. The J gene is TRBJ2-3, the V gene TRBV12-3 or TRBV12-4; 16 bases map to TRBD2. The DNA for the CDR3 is TGTGCCAGCAGTTCCATGGGACTAGCGGGGGGGAGGAGCACAGATACGCAGTATTTT. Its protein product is CASSSMGLAGGRSTDTQYF.